The entry below describes one T cell receptor beta chain. Its antigen is not identified. No infections or other immune events were documented during collection. This record belongs to a study of identifying expanded T cells in peripheral blood. The CDR3 totals 16 residues. Germline CDR1 and CDR2: LGHNA and YSLEER. The V and J ends lost 4 bases and 5 bases, in that order; junction bases with no gene match: 8. Findings of the study overall: Differentially abundant clones: around 1.2 between replicates, 15 to 17 at about two weeks, approximately 19 at four. Across healthy donors, higher total template counts meant significantly greater approximately 2-week count variance.

Data came from immunoSEQ multiplex PCR; TCRdb stores just in-frame clones and leaves some out. Of roughly 100,000 clones in the sample, approximately 89% were seen once. V gene TRBV4-3 combines with J gene TRBJ2-1; TRBD2 aligns across 10 bases. This sequence was found in a person aged 18-70 years in good health. The specimen sequenced was blood. CDR3 bases: TGCGCCAGCAGCCGACTTAGCGGGGGGCAGAACAATGAGCAGTTCTTC. Amino acid sequence: CASSRLSGGQNNEQFF.